Below, one T cell receptor beta chain is given with its context. Its antigen is still unknown. One base away there is no much larger clone; base qualities are not given. Receptor libraries were prepared by the immunoSEQ multiplex PCR assay. For the multiplex PCR, a mixture combining 60 forward primers for TCR Vbeta segments and 13 reverse primers for TCR Jbeta segments was used. The CDR3 region of rearranged TCR beta genes was amplified from genomic DNA with a multiplex PCR assay. On the Illumina HiSeq System, the amplified TCR beta libraries were sequenced as 87-base-pair reads. As for the original processing: In a later analysis, some 80 million unique TCR beta chains were counted across the approximately 670 repertoires, and approximately 9.9 million of these chains were shared by at least two donors. A nearest-neighbor algorithm error-corrected the raw reads and collapsed the reads into unique sequences, merging closely related sequences to remove PCR and sequencing errors. Alignment of CDR3 sequences to IMGT reference sequences was used to assign V, D and J gene segments. Each retained sequence needed at least a six-nucleotide match to both a V gene segment and a J gene segment. A rearrangement counted as productive if the CDR3 had no stop codons and remained in frame with V and J, and every other rearrangement counted as non-productive. Following IMGT convention, CDR3 was defined as the stretch from the second conserved V-encoded cysteine up to the conserved J-encoded phenylalanine. In an earlier analysis of approximately 500 of the donors, sequences lacking an unambiguous match to a single V gene segment were excluded. In an earlier analysis of more than 500 of the donors, a V segment was called functional when productive rearrangements were above 56.7%, and segregating when the standard deviation between donors exceeded 5%. A statistical classification framework was built for diagnosing cytomegalovirus status from the catalog of TCR beta chain sequences. In a later analysis, V and J genes were assigned by comparing TCR nucleotide sequences against IMGT/GENE-DB human TR gene sequences. Using the TCRdist pipeline, a later analysis assigned CDR3 sequences along with most-parsimonious VDJ recombination scenarios. In a later analysis, each TCR beta chain was defined by its CDR3 amino acid sequence together with its V-gene family, and reads without a unique V-gene family were excluded. In a later analysis, some 600 highly shared, low-generation-probability nucleotide sequences were removed to address suspected cross-contamination and a sequencing artifact. A later analysis calculated a clonal expansion index for each public chain from normalized within-repertoire ranks of inferred template counts. In a later analysis, generation probabilities were computed with a VDJ recombination model fitted to out-of-frame rearrangements, and the resulting probabilities were checked against IGoR. Hypergeometric tests were used in a later analysis to score TCR-TCR, TCR-HLA and TCR-CMV co-occurrence, with a repertoire-size bias correction applied to the TCR pairs. In a later analysis, false discovery rates were estimated by permuting HLA or CMV assignments 20 times. A later analysis grouped co-occurring TCRs with DBSCAN, adding TCRdist sequence similarity when clustering within HLA-allele-positive subsets. Repertoires with fewer than 30,000 or more than 120,000 public chains were left out of co-occurrence clustering, as were several repertoires with anomalous nucleotide sharing. TCRdb carries this immuneACCESS record with in-frame sequences only. Its versions omit some clonotypes, under half of them owing to an unresolved V gene in the studies checked, with the rest unexplained. V and J calls plus clone size are reproduced from that table; the DNA served to infer D and trimming. In all, the sample holds about 150,000 clones, and 80% of those were seen once. The top ten clones comprise 9.5% to 15% of the sample.

These data belong to a study of cytomegalovirus exposure and HLA in healthy donors (TCRdb year 2017). About the investigation overall: According to an earlier analysis of a few hundred of the donors, 150 million to 200 million T cells yielded roughly 110 million unique TCR beta sequences and around 300 Gb of sequence data. Genome-wide SNP genotypes for about 65% of the roughly 700 donors were used in a later genetic analysis, which treated that subset as a discovery cohort. All discovery cohort repertoires had been generated on a single sequencing platform. A later analysis re-analyzed previously published TCR beta repertoires from roughly 630 donors and added high-resolution HLA genotyping to study TCR occurrence patterns. Of the roughly 430 genotyped donors, 65% to 90% fell in the genetic ancestry cluster associated with self-reported Caucasian donors. Using immunosequencing, the study profiled T cell repertoires from 500 to 800 subjects and related those repertoires to cytomegalovirus serostatus. An earlier analysis of fewer than 700 of the donors applied high-throughput TCR beta sequencing to assess whether each TCR beta V gene segment acted as functional or pseudogenic. Rather than drawing on any new phenotypic data, the later analysis identified candidate immune exposures from TCR beta sequences and the way those sequences occurred across donors. Several DR-DQ haplotypes were handled as single units for association and clustering because linkage in the cohort was strong. Typing coverage varied by locus: roughly 629-640 donors for A, B, C, DRB1 and DQB1; some 520 for DQA1; 606 for DPA1; roughly 450 for DPB1. High-throughput TCR immunosequencing, statistical association of individual TCRs with disease status, and machine learning were combined to predict cytomegalovirus infection status. The study aimed to test whether cataloging public T cell receptors could reveal signatures of past pathogen exposure. Donor age, sex, ethnicity and CMV serostatus were collected together with the repertoire data. HLA typing covered class I and class II loci at four-digit resolution. Roughly 300 gigabases of sequencing data and around 88 million unique TCR sequences made up an early release that covered some 640 HLA-typed donors. In addition to the first cohort of roughly 700 subjects, a separate validation cohort of 120 different subjects was used. On average, roughly 200,000 unique TCR beta nucleotide sequences were sequenced per donor among a few hundred genotyped donors of the cohort, with 15% to 20% of those sequences being non-productive.

The paper's findings and limits, for the study overall: Because HLA typing was unavailable for some donors at each locus, only the typed subset was used in association tests. According to a later analysis, most CMV-associated TCR beta chains appeared to be HLA-restricted, and the HLA associations seemed to be driven largely by CMV exposure. Sequencing depth was assumed to be roughly uniform across donors in the presence/absence analyses, though that assumption may not hold. A further reported finding was that TCR beta sequences accurately predicted the HLA-A and HLA-B alleles for most subjects in the first cohort. A cluster of highly shared sequence variants was judged likely to represent a technical artifact of the sequencing pipeline. A later genetic analysis reported fewer N-insertions in productive TCRs among donors in an Asian-associated ancestry cluster than the approximately 670-donor mean. CMV serostatus was the only immune exposure information available for the cohort. Assigning TCR associations to individual alleles was difficult when HLA alleles, especially DR and DQ, strongly co-occurred. It was suggested by the authors that the approach could potentially be generalized to other disease states and immunological phenotypes. About 15 rarely observed V segments, including chromosome 9 orphons, were excluded from the earlier analysis of a few hundred of the donors because counts were too low. In a later analysis, several top co-occurrence clusters were reported to appear linked to parvovirus B19, influenza, CMV and Epstein-Barr virus. Three of the identified cytomegalovirus-associated TCR beta chains were confirmed in vitro to be specific for cytomegalovirus antigens. Across donors, most TCR sequences were observed very rarely, whereas some public TCRs were present in many individuals. Compared with equally common non-associated chains, HLA-associated TCR beta chains in a later analysis were more clonally expanded and had lower generation probabilities. Because the 87-base-pair reads could not distinguish some IMGT-functional V segments, including TRBV6-2 and TRBV6-3, those segments were excluded. Broadly in line with IMGT annotations, most TCR beta V segments showed up in productive rearrangements about 90% or about 30% of the time in an earlier analysis of a few hundred of the donors. In the study, some 160 TCR beta chains were listed as associated with cytomegalovirus. A later genetic analysis associated a missense DCLRE1C variant with V-gene and J-gene trimming of TCR beta chains, and an independent cohort replicated the association. In both the original and validation cohorts, the classifier was reported to diagnose cytomegalovirus status with high specificity and sensitivity. According to a later analysis, TCR association rates differed among HLA loci, with DRB1 alleles showing the most associated TCRs and HLA-C alleles showing the fewest. Linkage disequilibrium might explain the correlated functional status among segregating V segments, but an unknown experimental factor could not be excluded. The cohort was sequenced for TCR beta chains only, and without alpha or paired-chain data the features that could be detected were limited. At a false discovery rate of 0.05, a later analysis linked 15,000 to 20,000 TCR beta sequences to specific HLA alleles.

CDR1 SEHNR and CDR2 FQNEAQ are derived from the germline V gene (reference sequence). V and J are trimmed by 1 base and 0 bases, and the gene matches miss 3 bases of the junction. From its cysteine to its phenylalanine, the CDR3 spans 16 amino acids. Only the CDR3 part of the read is kept: 48 bases, read in frame from the first base. The cohort was made up of about 670 healthy bone marrow donors. All cohort members were sampled while nominally healthy, although unrecorded immune exposures were likely present. The donor was CMV seropositive and belonged to the group of over 250 seropositive cohort members. A peripheral blood sample was collected from each donor, and TCR beta sequencing was performed on peripheral blood mononuclear cells. The Qiagen DNeasy Blood Extraction Kit was used to extract genomic DNA from the blood cell samples.

This TCR came from a man aged 25-40 years in good health and CMV-seropositive. Specimen: PBMCs. Recombination connected TRBV7-9 to TRBJ2-3; 8 central nucleotides agree with TRBD2. The nucleotides read TGTGCCAGCAGCTTAGGGGCTAGCGGGAGCACAGATACGCAGTATTTT. This is translated as CASSLGASGSTDTQYF. Here the CDR3 is joined to the reference TRBV7-9 and TRBJ2-3 genes, and the full variable domain is: DTGVSQNPRHKITKRGQNVTFRCDPISEHNRLYWYRQTLGQGPEFLTYFQNEAQLEKSRLLSDRFSAERPKGSFSTLEIQRTEQGDSAMYLCASSLGASGSTDTQYFGPGTRLTVL.